A single sample gave rise to the 6 T cell receptor beta chains below, sequenced in a study of PD-1 blockade in classical Hodgkin lymphoma. Relapse was seen in all patients after autologous stem cell transplantation, and brentuximab vedotin exposure was variable. Repertoires were generated with immunoSEQ multiplex PCR, while TCRdb's copy carries only in-frame clones and drops some. The sample shows around 46,000 clones, around three quarters of them seen only once. The source was peripheral blood mononuclear cells (PBMCs), collected before the second cycle of nivolumab. These receptors were taken from a human donor with classical Hodgkin lymphoma.

The J gene is TRBJ2-7, the V gene TRBV6-6; no definite D call. This CDR3 has 12 residues. V shed 5 bases and J shed 2 bases, with 7 bases lying between them. The germline V gene has CDR1 MNHNY and CDR2 SVGAGI (reference sequence). CDR3 loop: CASSPAAYEQYF. The CDR3 nucleotides are TGTGCCAGCAGTCCCGCGGCCTACGAGCAGTACTTC.

This chain connects TRBV19 to TRBJ2-7, with D maybe TRBD2 (6 bases). The germline CDR1 and CDR2 sequences are LNHDA and SQIVND (reference sequence). Trimming took off 2 bases at V and 6 bases at J, with 14 bases between the two ends. CDR3 length: 14 amino acids. The CDR3 here is CASSIRSDYSEQYF. In nucleotides, the CDR3 is TGTGCCAGTAGTATAAGATCGGACTACTCCGAGCAGTACTTC.

CDR3 sequence (DNA): TGTGCCAGCAGCTTCACGGGGACAGGGGAGAATGAAAAACTGTTTTTT. It is translated as CASSFTGTGENEKLFF. The chain employs TRBV5-4 and TRBJ1-4; 10 nucleotides match TRBD1. From germline, CDR1 is SGHNT and CDR2 YYREEE (reference sequence). J gave up 5 bases and V 2 bases, and 6 bases lay outside the gene matches. This CDR3 is built from 16 residues. Variable domain in full (rest from reference TRBV5-4 and TRBJ1-4): ETGVTQSPTHLIKTRGQQVTLRCSSQSGHNTVSWYQQALGQGPQFIFQYYREEENGRGNFPPRFSGLQFPNYSSELNVNALELDDSALYLCASSFTGTGENEKLFFGSGTQLSVL.

This clone was detected once. The chain couples TRBV9 to TRBJ2-2; D unclear. CDR1 is SGDLS and CDR2 is YYNGEE in the germline V gene. This CDR3 is built from 17 residues. Trimming removed 2 bases from V and 3 bases from J, with 17 bases in between. The CDR3: CASSVLERIGHTGELFF. As DNA, the CDR3 is TGTGCCAGCAGCGTCTTGGAGAGAATAGGTCACACCGGGGAGCTGTTTTTT.

The rearrangement uses TRBV5-6 and TRBJ2-5; tentatively, D is TRBD2 (7 bases). The CDR3 is made up of 17 amino acids. Trimming stripped 4 bases from V and 3 bases from J, with 22 bases between. In germline, CDR1 is SGHDT, CDR2 YYEEEE. Here the CDR3 reads CASSRAGGALGEETQYF. CDR3 DNA: TGTGCCAGCAGCCGGGCTGGGGGGGCCTTGGGAGAAGAGACCCAGTACTTC.

The chain couples TRBV27 to TRBJ2-1; D ambiguous. The CDR3 has 16 amino acids. Germline CDR1 and CDR2: MNHEY and SMNVEV (reference sequence). V dropped 1 base and J dropped 0 bases, with 10 bases sitting between them. CDR3 region: CASSLFRTSSYNEQFF. The CDR3 bases are TGTGCCAGCAGTTTATTTAGGACGAGCTCCTACAATGAGCAGTTCTTC.